This T cell receptor beta chain was sequenced for a study of cytomegalovirus exposure and HLA in healthy donors. Study observations and caveats: Sequencing depth roughly uniform across donors was assumed in presence/absence analyses. CMV serostatus alone was available as immune exposure information.

This clone was picked up a small number of times. Antigen unknown. Researchers ran the PCR with 60 Vbeta and 13 Jbeta primers. Original analysis: A later analysis tallied some 80 million unique TCR beta chains, about 12 million of them shared. TCRdb keeps only in-frame clones here, not all; method: immunoSEQ multiplex PCR. That table gives V, J and clone size, and the DNA gave D and trimming. The data contain approximately 180,000 clones, about 80% of them singletons. As for the donors, each was a healthy bone marrow donor. The germline CDR1 and CDR2 sequences are MNHEY and SMNVEV (reference sequence). V was cut by 7 bases and J by 4 bases, with 16 bases left in between. The CDR3 consists of 15 residues.

The source is a woman under 40 in good health and CMV-seronegative. The sequenced sample consisted of PBMCs. The chain combines TRBV27 with TRBJ2-2; D is perhaps TRBD2 (5 bases). This chain's CDR3 is CASMRADAGTGELFF. The CDR3 region has the DNA TGTGCCAGCATGAGGGCGGACGCGGGCACCGGGGAGCTGTTTTTT.